The 5 T cell receptor beta chains presented below share a single source sample, sequenced in a study of monozygotic twins with inflammatory bowel disease. One entry per CDR3 protein, without DNA, is what TCRdb gives after re-calling the 5' RACE reads. The sample features some 330,000 distinct CDR3 sequences, with 5.6% in its top ten. Sequences were obtained from blood. Source of these receptors: a human donor with ulcerative colitis or Crohn's disease, or a healthy co-twin of an affected twin (not recorded which).

The chain carries TRBV27 and TRBJ1-5; TCRdb returns TRBD1, unconfirmable since there is no DNA. Germline lookup yields CDR1 MNHEY and CDR2 SMNVEV (reference sequence). The CDR3 totals 15 residues. CDR3: CASSLGTGWNQPQHF.

The chain uses TRBV5-5 and TRBJ2-7; as DNA is missing, the TRBD1 call by TCRdb cannot be tested. Germline CDR1 and CDR2: SGHKS and YYEKEE (reference sequence). The CDR3 has 15 amino acids. CDR3 sequence: CASSQDSNGVYEQYF.

The rearrangement links TRBV27 to TRBJ2-2. This CDR3 region has 14 residues. The germline V gene has CDR1 MNHEY and CDR2 SMNVEV (reference sequence). CDR3: CASSLWRNTGELFF.

The V and J genes are TRBV5-1 and TRBJ1-1. This CDR3 is 12 amino acids long. Germline V gives CDR1 SGHRS, CDR2 YFSETQ. The CDR3: CASSTYNTEAFF.

V usage is TRBV6-1 and J usage is TRBJ2-5; lacking DNA, the TRBD1 call made by TCRdb goes unchecked. Looked up from germline, CDR1 is MNHNS and CDR2 is SASEGT. The CDR3 is made up of 16 amino acids. The CDR3 loop is CASSEEQGAWIETQYF.